The 22 T cell receptor beta chains below were found in one sample sequenced in a study of identifying expanded T cells in peripheral blood. Clones were sequenced by immunoSEQ multiplex PCR, and TCRdb holds only the in-frame ones, with some missing. The sample records some 95,000 clones, around 90% being singletons. The sample taken for sequencing was blood. These receptors were taken from a person aged 18 to 70 in good health.

This clone turned up a few times. The chain couples TRBV2 to TRBJ1-6; D remains unclear. This CDR3 has 15 residues. Trimming took off 6 bases at V and 7 bases at J, with 16 bases between the two ends. Germline V gives CDR1 SNHLY, CDR2 FYNNEI. This chain's CDR3 is CASRQRGVNNSPLHF. CDR3 in DNA: TGTGCCAGCAGACAACGTGGGGTTAACAATTCACCCCTCCACTTT.

This clone was seen a handful of times. This sequence joins TRBV18 and TRBJ1-2; D ambiguous. V shed 3 bases and J shed 4 bases, with 12 bases lying between them. Germline V gene sequence: CDR1 KGHSH, CDR2 LQKENI. This CDR3 is built from 14 residues. CDR3 protein: CASSPSTDGYGYTF. CDR3 DNA: TGTGCCAGCTCACCTTCGACGGACGGCTATGGCTACACCTTC. Filled out from reference TRBV18 and TRBJ1-2, the complete variable domain reads NAGVMQNPRHLVRRRGQEARLRCSPMKGHSHVYWYRQLPEEGLKFMVYLQKENIIDESGMPKERFSAEFPKEGPSILRIQQVVRGDSAAYFCASSPSTDGYGYTFGSGTRLTVV.

The chain employs TRBV6-5 and TRBJ1-1; no clear D. V lost 2 bases and J 4 bases, leaving 11 bases between the germline ends. The CDR3 is 14 amino acids. Germline assignment: CDR1 MNHEY and CDR2 SVGAGI. CDR3 in DNA: TGTGCCAGCAGTTACGACCCTTCGGGCACTGAAGCTTTCTTT. It yields the protein CASSYDPSGTEAFF.

The rearrangement joins TRBV10-2 to TRBJ2-1; the match to TRBD1 covers 10 bases. The CDR3 is 14 residues long. Losses at the gene ends were 5 bases for V and 10 bases for J; bases not matched to a gene: 8. Germline V lookup: CDR1 WSHSY, CDR2 SAAADI. The CDR3, as DNA: TGCGCCAGCAGTCCCGGGACAGGGGTGGGGGAGCAGTTCTTC. Its protein product is CASSPGTGVGEQFF.

J is TRBJ1-1 and V is TRBV9; D is uncertain. Germline CDR1 and CDR2: SGDLS and YYNGEE. The CDR3 covers 15 residues. V was shortened by 0 bases and J by 0 bases, with 9 bases between the two germline ends. For the CDR3, the DNA is TGTGCCAGCAGCGTAGGTCCAGGCATGAACACTGAAGCTTTCTTT. Amino acid sequence: CASSVGPGMNTEAFF.

The chain employs TRBV11-2 and TRBJ1-4, with D unresolved. The CDR3 has 13 residues. Germline CDR1 SGHAT, CDR2 FQNNGV. V was clipped by 8 bases and J by 4 bases, with 11 bases between them. CDR3 bases: TGTGCCAGCCTCTCAGGAAGTAATGAAAAACTGTTTTTT. Translated, it gives CASLSGSNEKLFF.

This rearrangement joins TRBV11-3 to TRBJ2-7; D is perhaps TRBD2 (5 bases). The CDR3 consists of 16 residues. The germline V gene has CDR1 SGHNT and CDR2 YENEEA. V was cut by 4 bases and J by 2 bases, with 18 bases left in between. In DNA, the CDR3 is TGTGCCAGCAGCTGGGAACAGACCGGAGGACCCTACGAGCAGTACTTC. Translated: CASSWEQTGGPYEQYF.

The chain couples TRBV2 to TRBJ2-7; the match to TRBD2 covers 9 bases. This CDR3 is built from 14 residues. Germline trimming cut 5 bases from V and 3 bases from J; bases unmatched to any gene: 5. Germline V lookup: CDR1 SNHLY, CDR2 FYNNEI. The CDR3 nucleotides read TGTGCCAGCAGTTTAGCGGGAGATTACTACGAGCAGTACTTC. Its protein is CASSLAGDYYEQYF.

The chain carries TRBV21-1 and TRBJ2-1; the table names TRBD2, a call not compared with the DNA. TRBV21-1 is designated a pseudogene. This CDR3 is built from 16 residues. CDR3 DNA: TGTGCCAGCGCAACAATCCTAGCGGGAGGACTCAATGAGCAGTTCTTC. Protein: CASATILAGGLNEQFF.

The chain joins TRBV29-1 to TRBJ2-7, with TRBD2 matching 7 bases. CDR1 and CDR2 (germline): SQVTM, ANQGSEA. V was pared by 2 bases and J by 2 bases, with 9 bases of the junction left unmatched. CDR3 length: 15 amino acids. CDR3 region: CSVEQKRDRAYEQYF. The DNA of the CDR3 is TGCAGCGTTGAACAGAAGCGGGACCGAGCCTACGAGCAGTACTTC.

This clone is a singleton in its sample. V gene TRBV13 combines with J gene TRBJ2-2, with D possibly called TRBD1 or TRBD2 (6 bases each). The CDR3 is 18 amino acids. Deletions cut 5 bases from V and 6 bases from J, with 25 bases between. Germline CDR1 and CDR2: PRHDT and FYEKMQ (reference sequence). The CDR3 DNA reads TGTGCCAGCAGCCTTAGGGGGGCGTCCTACAGGGCGGCCGGGGAGCTGTTTTTT. This gives the protein CASSLRGASYRAAGELFF. The variable domain in full, completed from reference TRBV13 and TRBJ2-2, reads AAGVIQSPRHLIKEKRETATLKCYPIPRHDTVYWYQQGPGQDPQFLISFYEKMQSDKGSIPDRFSAQQFSDYHSELNMSSLELGDSALYFCASSLRGASYRAAGELFFGEGSRLTVL.

The chain carries TRBV9 and TRBJ1-3; TRBD1 matches at 10 bases. The germline V gene encodes CDR1 SGDLS and CDR2 YYNGEE. This CDR3 region has 17 residues. V shed 0 bases and J 4 bases; nucleotides not matched to a gene: 7. CDR3 coding DNA: TGTGCCAGCAGCGTAGATCCGGGACAGGGGTTAGGAAACACCATATATTTT. Amino acid sequence: CASSVDPGQGLGNTIYF.

The chain combines TRBV30 with TRBJ2-7; 8 nucleotides align to TRBD1. The CDR3 covers 13 residues. Germline V gives CDR1 GTSNPN, CDR2 SVGIG (reference sequence). The J segment lost 4 bases and the V segment lost 2 bases, leaving 4 bases of the junction unmatched. The CDR3 spells CAWSIQGAYEQYF. The CDR3 nucleotides read TGTGCCTGGAGTATCCAGGGGGCGTACGAGCAGTACTTC.

The chain combines TRBV7-9 with TRBJ2-7, with 8 bases identical to TRBD1. The CDR3 runs to 15 residues. CDR1 and CDR2 from the germline V gene are SEHNR and FQNEAQ (reference sequence). V lost 4 bases to trimming and J lost 2 bases; unmatched junction nucleotides: 7. The DNA for the CDR3 is TGTGCCAGCAGCTCCCCCGGGACAGGAGCCTACGAGCAGTACTTC. It is translated as CASSSPGTGAYEQYF.

The genes are TRBV2 and TRBJ2-7; 7 bases match TRBD1. The V and J ends lost 5 bases and 5 bases, in that order; junction bases with no gene match: 6. Germline lookup yields CDR1 SNHLY and CDR2 FYNNEI. This CDR3 is 13 amino acids long. The CDR3 loop reads CASSQDRVHEQYF. The CDR3 nucleotides read TGTGCCAGCAGTCAAGACAGGGTTCACGAGCAGTACTTC. The variable domain in full, with the rest retrieved from reference TRBV2 and TRBJ2-7, is EPEVTQTPSHQVTQMGQEVILRCVPISNHLYFYWYRQILGQKVEFLVSFYNNEISEKSEIFDDQFSVERPDGSNFTLKIRSTKLEDSAMYFCASSQDRVHEQYFGPGTRLTVT.

The chain has TRBV5-1 and TRBJ1-2; 7 bases line up with TRBD1. The trim removed 0 bases at V and 2 bases at J, leaving 4 bases unmatched. This CDR3 is 15 amino acids long. From germline, CDR1 is SGHRS and CDR2 YFSETQ. In DNA form, the CDR3 reads TGCGCCAGCAGCTTGGATGACAGGGTAAACTATGGCTACACCTTC. It specifies CASSLDDRVNYGYTF.

The CDR3 DNA reads as TGCAGCGTTAACGGGCAGATCTACAATGAGCAGTTCTTC. Amino acids: CSVNGQIYNEQFF. The chain uses TRBV29-1 and TRBJ2-1, with no clear D. CDR1 and CDR2 (germline): SQVTM, ANQGSEA. V lost 5 bases and J 3 bases, leaving 11 bases between the germline ends. The CDR3 is 13 amino acids.

The chain combines TRBV14 with TRBJ1-4; TRBD1 might be the D (6 bases). This CDR3 is 14 amino acids long. The germline V gene has CDR1 SGHDN and CDR2 FVKESK. Trimming pared 6 bases from V and 8 bases from J, leaving 16 bases between. The CDR3 sequence: CASRPPGQEEKLFF. The CDR3 nucleotides are TGTGCCAGCAGACCCCCGGGACAAGAAGAAAAACTGTTTTTT.

V gene TRBV5-4 combines with J gene TRBJ2-2, with 7 bases identical to TRBD2. The CDR3 runs 17 residues. The V segment lost 0 bases and the J segment 8 bases; nucleotides outside the gene matches: 13. From germline, CDR1 is SGHNT and CDR2 YYREEE (reference sequence). CDR3 in amino acids: CASSLVPREVSPGELFF. The DNA for the CDR3 is TGTGCCAGCAGCTTGGTTCCCCGGGAGGTTTCACCGGGGGAGCTGTTTTTT.

The chain couples TRBV7-9 to TRBJ2-7; 10 bases are a match to TRBD1. The length of the CDR3 is 17 residues. J was trimmed by 7 bases and V by 5 bases; bases with no gene match: 17. Germline lookup yields CDR1 SEHNR and CDR2 FQNEAQ (reference sequence). CDR3: CASSRWRDRGLPGEQYF. The CDR3 DNA is TGTGCCAGCAGCCGTTGGAGGGACAGGGGACTCCCAGGAGAGCAGTACTTC.

A few counts support this clone. J is TRBJ1-1 and V is TRBV10-3; TRBD1 is a possible D gene (5 bases). Germline CDR1 and CDR2: ENHRY and SYGVKD. The V end lost 10 bases, the J end lost 4 bases, and 13 bases lay between the germline ends. This CDR3 is 12 amino acids long. The CDR3 region is CASTPGSTEAFF. DNA of the CDR3: TGTGCCAGTACGCCAGGGTCCACTGAAGCTTTCTTT.

The chain couples TRBV7-2 to TRBJ1-5; D is unclear. Germline values: CDR1 SGHTA, CDR2 FQGNSA. The CDR3 is 12 amino acids. Trimming cost V 0 bases and J 6 bases, with 3 bases left between them. The CDR3 is CASSLAGQPQHF. Written as DNA, the CDR3 is TGTGCCAGCAGCTTAGCGGGTCAGCCCCAGCATTTT.